This passage covers 18 T cell receptor beta chains from one sample sequenced in a study of regulatory T cells in long-lasting Graves disease. The authors built TCR beta libraries using iRepertoire HTBI primers and Arm-PCR of CDR3 regions. TCRdb processed the multiplex PCR reads anew with MiXCR; each CDR3 protein has one entry. The sample lists some 470,000 distinct CDR3 sequences, roughly 21% occurring once. Specified time point: persistent/refractory GD, antithyroid drugs over 5 years with positive TRAb. RNA extracted from PBMCs served as the sequencing template. This specimen consisted of peripheral blood mononuclear cells (PBMCs), obtained when the disease was refractory, from a patient treated with antithyroid drugs. These receptor sequences come from a female donor with Graves disease.

Concerning this clonotype itself: A read error is possible here, since a much larger clone lies one base away. The chain is built from TRBV6-2 or TRBV6-3 and TRBJ1-1, with a possible D match to TRBD1 (5 bases). Germline V gene sequence: CDR1 MNHEY, CDR2 SVGEGT. V gave up 4 bases and J gave up 3 bases, with 12 bases separating them. This CDR3 has 14 amino acids. The chain's CDR3 is CASSCRGDDTEAFF. The CDR3 DNA is TGTGCCAGCAGTTGCCGGGGGGATGACACTGAAGCTTTCTTT.

This clonotype occurred many times. J is TRBJ1-2 and V is TRBV6-1; D may be TRBD1 (5 bases). Germline CDR1 reads MNHNS; CDR2 reads SASEGT. This CDR3 has 15 amino acids. Trimming took 5 bases from V and 3 from J, leaving 16 bases between them. In DNA, the CDR3 is TGTGCCAGCAGTCGCCATGGGGGAATGGACTATGGCTACACCTTC. It encodes CASSRHGGMDYGYTF.

This sequence joins TRBV28 and TRBJ2-7; 7 bases align to TRBD1. CDR1 is MDHEN and CDR2 is SYDVKM in the germline V gene. V gave up 3 bases and J gave up 6 bases; unmatched junction bases: 11. This CDR3 has 15 residues. The CDR3 reads CASSFQDRSPREQYF. The CDR3 nucleotides read TGTGCCAGCAGTTTTCAGGACAGGTCCCCCCGCGAGCAGTACTTC. The full variable domain, completed using reference TRBV28 and TRBJ2-7, is DVKVTQSSRYLVKRTGEKVFLECVQDMDHENMFWYRQDPGLGLRLIYFSYDVKMKEKGDIPEGYSVSREKKERFSLILESASTNQTSMYLCASSFQDRSPREQYFGPGTRLTVT.

This clonotype was found a few times. This chain connects TRBV20-1 to TRBJ1-1; D is ambiguous. This CDR3 is 14 amino acids long. V lost 0 bases and J 1 base, leaving 9 bases between the germline ends. Looked up from germline, CDR1 is DFQATT and CDR2 is SNEGSKA (reference sequence). Here the CDR3 reads CSARDEAQNTEAFF. CDR3 bases: TGCAGTGCTAGAGATGAGGCACAGAACACTGAAGCTTTCTTT.

This clonotype was counted many times. The chain couples TRBV20-1 to TRBJ2-5, with 9 bases fitting TRBD2. V gave up 5 bases and J gave up 4 bases; unmatched junction bases: 14. This CDR3 has 16 amino acids. Germline V gene lookup returns CDR1 DFQATT and CDR2 SNEGSKA (reference sequence). The CDR3 spells CSALPPGSGRGETQYF. The DNA for the CDR3 is TGCAGTGCTCTCCCACCGGGTAGCGGGAGAGGAGAGACCCAGTACTTC.

The chain couples TRBV5-4 to TRBJ2-4; 10 bases map to TRBD2. The CDR3 is made up of 18 amino acids. Germline V gene sequence: CDR1 SGHNT, CDR2 YYREEE (reference sequence). V lost 4 bases, J lost 2 bases, and 12 bases stayed unmatched. The CDR3 region is CASSRSPASGRTKNIQYF. CDR3 nucleotides: TGTGCCAGCAGCAGATCCCCGGCTAGCGGGAGAACCAAAAACATTCAGTACTTC.

The J gene is TRBJ2-7, the V gene TRBV15; 8 bases fit TRBD2. J gave up 9 bases and V 3 bases, and 10 bases lay outside the gene matches. This CDR3 has 14 residues. The germline V gene encodes CDR1 LNHNV and CDR2 YYDKDF (reference sequence). CDR3 residues: CATSSLGGAMSQYF. CDR3 nucleotides: TGTGCCACCAGCAGCCTCGGGGGGGCGATGTCGCAGTACTTC.

This clonotype was recorded at least ten times. The chain carries TRBV24-1 and TRBJ2-2; 11 bases line up with TRBD2. The CDR3 has 17 residues. The V segment lost 3 bases and the J segment 7 bases; nucleotides outside the gene matches: 9. Germline V gene lookup returns CDR1 KGHDR and CDR2 SFDVKD. The CDR3 is CATSDLAGGPEVGELFF. The CDR3 DNA reads TGTGCCACCAGTGATCTAGCGGGAGGACCTGAAGTCGGGGAGCTGTTTTTT.

This clonotype was picked up many times. This chain connects TRBV12-3 or TRBV12-4 to TRBJ1-5, with 12 bases identical to TRBD1. This CDR3 spans 16 amino acids. With 6 bases clipped from V and 7 bases from J, the junction kept 10 bases outside the gene matches. In DNA form, the CDR3 reads TGTGCCAGCAGCCCCCCGGGACAGGGGGCTAACCAGCCCCAGCATTTT. Translation: CASSPPGQGANQPQHF.

The rearrangement links TRBV20-1 to TRBJ2-7, with TRBD2 identical over 10 bases. Unmatched junction bases numbered 11, after V lost 6 bases and J lost 3 bases. CDR1 DFQATT and CDR2 SNEGSKA come from the germline V gene (reference sequence). The CDR3 loop spans 15 amino acids. DNA for the CDR3: TGCAGTGCCCTGGGACTAGCGTTTGGGGGCTACGAGCAGTACTTC. It translates to CSALGLAFGGYEQYF.

This chain uses TRBV12-3 or TRBV12-4 with TRBJ2-3, with D maybe TRBD1 (6 bases). V was shortened by 6 bases and J by 6 bases, with 13 bases between the two germline ends. This CDR3 contains 13 residues. The CDR3: CASRGTGTDTQYF. As DNA, the CDR3 is TGTGCCAGCAGGGGAACAGGGACGGATACGCAGTATTTT.

As concerns this clonotype: This may be a read error: a much more frequent sequence differs by one nucleotide. The chain links TRBV6-1 to TRBJ2-7; TRBD1 agrees at 7 bases. Germline V gene lookup returns CDR1 MNHNS and CDR2 SASEGT. Germline trimming cut 6 bases from V and 2 bases from J; bases unmatched to any gene: 10. CDR3 size: 15 residues. CDR3 DNA: TGTGCCAGCAGGTTCAGCCTACAGGGGACCTACGAGCAGTACTTC. Protein: CASRFSLQGTYEQYF.

This clonotype was recorded many times. The chain carries TRBV4-1 and TRBJ1-2; D remains ambiguous. The CDR3 has 13 amino acids. Germline V lookup: CDR1 MGHRA, CDR2 YSYEKL. Trimming stripped 1 base from V and 10 bases from J, with 13 bases between. CDR3 amino acids: CASSQVPAVYYTF. In DNA, the CDR3 is TGCGCCAGCAGCCAAGTACCCGCAGTTTACTACACCTTC.

This clonotype appeared a few times. A read error may be the cause here, since a much bigger clone is one base away. V is TRBV24-1 and J is TRBJ2-7; D call uncertain. Germline V gene lookup returns CDR1 KGHDR and CDR2 SFDVKD. The CDR3 totals 13 residues. CDR3 sequence: CTTSDLDMYEQYF. In nucleotides, the CDR3 is TGTACCACCAGTGACCTTGACATGTACGAGCAGTACTTC.

This clonotype occurred a few times. Since a far larger clone is one base different, this is likely a read error. The chain joins TRBV30 to TRBJ2-1; 7 bases are shared with TRBD2. The J call could be wrong; TRBJ2-5 is a better fit for the DNA end. The CDR3 extends over 13 amino acids. Per the germline V gene, CDR1 is GTSNPN and CDR2 is SVGIG (reference sequence). The chain's CDR3 is CAWASGGQETQYF. In DNA form, the CDR3 reads TGTGCCTGGGCTAGCGGAGGGCAAGAGACCCAGTACTTC.

This clonotype was counted between two and nine times. The gene calls are TRBV5-1 and TRBJ1-2; TRBD1 is a possible D gene (5 bases). This CDR3 contains 15 residues. Germline values: CDR1 SGHRS, CDR2 YFSETQ. V lost 4 bases and J 0 bases, leaving 13 bases between the germline ends. The DNA for the CDR3 is TGCGCCAGCAGCCTCGCCGGACATTCTAACTATGGCTACACCTTC. It specifies CASSLAGHSNYGYTF.

This chain links TRBV5-1 with TRBJ2-7, with 7 bases matching TRBD1. CDR3 length: 15 residues. In germline, CDR1 is SGHRS, CDR2 YFSETQ. J lost 4 bases, V lost 0 bases, and 7 bases had no gene match. The CDR3 protein is CASSLAAGGSYEQYF. Written as DNA, the CDR3 is TGCGCCAGCAGCTTGGCGGCAGGGGGAAGTTACGAGCAGTACTTC.

The rearrangement joins TRBV7-9 to TRBJ1-4; a weak D match, TRBD1 (6 bases). From germline, CDR1 is SEHNR and CDR2 FQNEAQ (reference sequence). The V end lost 2 bases, the J end lost 5 bases, and 18 bases lay between the germline ends. The CDR3 runs to 17 residues. CDR3 DNA: TGTGCCAGCAGCTTAATTGGTGGGACACTCTCGAATGAAAAACTGTTTTTT. Its translation: CASSLIGGTLSNEKLFF.